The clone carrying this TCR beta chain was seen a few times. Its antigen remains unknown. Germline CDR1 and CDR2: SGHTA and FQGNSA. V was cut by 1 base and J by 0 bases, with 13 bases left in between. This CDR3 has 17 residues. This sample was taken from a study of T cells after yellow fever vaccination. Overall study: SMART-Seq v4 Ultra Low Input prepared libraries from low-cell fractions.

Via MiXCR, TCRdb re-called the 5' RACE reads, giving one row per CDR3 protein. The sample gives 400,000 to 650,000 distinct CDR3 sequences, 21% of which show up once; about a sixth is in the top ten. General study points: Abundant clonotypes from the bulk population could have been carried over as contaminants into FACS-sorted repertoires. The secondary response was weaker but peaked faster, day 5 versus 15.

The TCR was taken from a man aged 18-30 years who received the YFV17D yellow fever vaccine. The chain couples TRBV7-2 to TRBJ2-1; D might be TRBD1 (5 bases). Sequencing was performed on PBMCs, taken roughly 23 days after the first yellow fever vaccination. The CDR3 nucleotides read TGTGCCAGCAGCTTAGGGCCAGGGTCTAGCTCCTACAATGAGCAGTTCTTC. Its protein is CASSLGPGSSSYNEQFF. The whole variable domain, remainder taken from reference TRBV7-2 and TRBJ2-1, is GAGVSQSPSNKVTEKGKDVELRCDPISGHTALYWYRQSLGQGLEFLIYFQGNSAPDKSGLPSDRFSAERTGGSVSTLTIQRTQQEDSAVYLCASSLGPGSSSYNEQFFGPGTRLTVL.